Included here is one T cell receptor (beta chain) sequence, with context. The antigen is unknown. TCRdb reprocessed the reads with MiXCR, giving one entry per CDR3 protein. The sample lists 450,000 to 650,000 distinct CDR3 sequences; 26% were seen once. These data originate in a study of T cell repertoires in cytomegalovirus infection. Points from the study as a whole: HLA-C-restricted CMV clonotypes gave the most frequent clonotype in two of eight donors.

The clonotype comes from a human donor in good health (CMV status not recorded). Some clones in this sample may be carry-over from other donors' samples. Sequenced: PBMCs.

The CDR3 loop is CASSERESNNEQFF. CDR3 nucleotides: TGTGCCAGCAGTGAACGGGAGAGCAACAATGAGCAGTTCTTC. The chain links TRBV2 to TRBJ2-1, with a tentative D call TRBD2 (6 bases). CDR1 SNHLY and CDR2 FYNNEI come from the germline V gene. The V gene lost 2 bases and the J gene lost 5 bases, with 10 bases spanning the gap. This CDR3 contains 14 residues.